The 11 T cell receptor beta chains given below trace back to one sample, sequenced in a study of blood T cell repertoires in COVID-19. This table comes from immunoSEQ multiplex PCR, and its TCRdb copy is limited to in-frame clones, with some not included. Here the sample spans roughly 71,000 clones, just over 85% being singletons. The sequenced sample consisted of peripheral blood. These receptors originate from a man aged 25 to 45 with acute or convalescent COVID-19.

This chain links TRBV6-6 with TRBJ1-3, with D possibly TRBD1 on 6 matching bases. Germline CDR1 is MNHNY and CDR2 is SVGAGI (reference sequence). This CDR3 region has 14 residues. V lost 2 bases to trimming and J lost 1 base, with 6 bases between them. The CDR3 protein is CASSYRGSGNTIYF. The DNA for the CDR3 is TGTGCCAGCAGTTACAGGGGGTCTGGAAACACCATATATTTT.

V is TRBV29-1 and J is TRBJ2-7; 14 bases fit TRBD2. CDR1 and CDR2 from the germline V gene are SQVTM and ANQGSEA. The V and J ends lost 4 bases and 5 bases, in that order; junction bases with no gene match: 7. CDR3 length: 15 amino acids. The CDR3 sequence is CSVVYGTSGRNEQYF. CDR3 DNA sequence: TGCAGCGTTGTGTACGGGACTAGCGGGAGAAACGAGCAGTACTTC.

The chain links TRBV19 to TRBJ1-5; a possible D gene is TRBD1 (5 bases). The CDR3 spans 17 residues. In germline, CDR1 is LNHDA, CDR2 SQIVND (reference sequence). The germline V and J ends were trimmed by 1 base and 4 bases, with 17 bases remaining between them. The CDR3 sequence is CASSIAGGRGLNQPQHF. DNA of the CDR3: TGTGCCAGTAGTATAGCAGGCGGGAGGGGCCTTAATCAGCCCCAGCATTTT.

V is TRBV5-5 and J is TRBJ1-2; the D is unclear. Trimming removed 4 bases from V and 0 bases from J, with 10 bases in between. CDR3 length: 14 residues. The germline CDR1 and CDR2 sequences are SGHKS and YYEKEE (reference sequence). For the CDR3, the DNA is TGTGCCAGCAGCCCCGAATTAGCTAACTATGGCTACACCTTC. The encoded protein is CASSPELANYGYTF.

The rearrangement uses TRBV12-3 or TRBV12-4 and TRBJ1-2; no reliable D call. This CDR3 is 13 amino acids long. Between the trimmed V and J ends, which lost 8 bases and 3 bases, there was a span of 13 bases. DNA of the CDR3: TGTGCCAGCGGACGCGAGCGGTACTATGGCTACACCTTC. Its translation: CASGRERYYGYTF.

CDR3 in amino acids: CASSMNRASNQPQHF. The CDR3 DNA sequence: TGTGCCAGTAGTATGAACAGGGCTAGCAATCAGCCCCAGCATTTT. The chain employs TRBV19 and TRBJ1-5, with D tentatively TRBD1 (6 bases). Trimming shortened V by 3 bases and J by 0 bases, and 9 bases separated the two germline ends. The germline V gene encodes CDR1 LNHDA and CDR2 SQIVND (reference sequence). CDR3 length equals 15 residues.

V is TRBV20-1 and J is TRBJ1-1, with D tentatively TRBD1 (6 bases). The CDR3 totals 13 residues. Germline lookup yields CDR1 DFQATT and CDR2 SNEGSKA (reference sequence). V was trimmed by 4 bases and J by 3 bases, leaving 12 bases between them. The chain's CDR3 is CSATDHRDTEAFF. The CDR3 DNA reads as TGCAGTGCTACTGACCACAGGGACACTGAAGCTTTCTTT.

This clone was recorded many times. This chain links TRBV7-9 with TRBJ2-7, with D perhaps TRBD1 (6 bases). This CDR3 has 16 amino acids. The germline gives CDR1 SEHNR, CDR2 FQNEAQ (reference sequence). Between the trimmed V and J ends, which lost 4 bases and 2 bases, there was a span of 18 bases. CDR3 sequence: CASSSEDSLKAYEQYF. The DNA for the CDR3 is TGTGCCAGCAGCTCGGAGGACAGTTTGAAGGCCTACGAGCAGTACTTC. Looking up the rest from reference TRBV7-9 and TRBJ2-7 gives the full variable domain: DTGVSQNPRHKITKRGQNVTFRCDPISEHNRLYWYRQTLGQGPEFLTYFQNEAQLEKSRLLSDRFSAERPKGSFSTLEIQRTEQGDSAMYLCASSSEDSLKAYEQYFGPGTRLTVT.

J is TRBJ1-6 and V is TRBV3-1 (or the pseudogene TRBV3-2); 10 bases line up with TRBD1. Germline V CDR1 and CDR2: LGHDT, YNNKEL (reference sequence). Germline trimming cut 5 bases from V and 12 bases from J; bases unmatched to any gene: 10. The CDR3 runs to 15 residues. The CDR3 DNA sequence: TGTGCCAGCAGCTCTCTGGGACAGGGGACTCGACCCCTCCACTTT. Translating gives CASSSLGQGTRPLHF.

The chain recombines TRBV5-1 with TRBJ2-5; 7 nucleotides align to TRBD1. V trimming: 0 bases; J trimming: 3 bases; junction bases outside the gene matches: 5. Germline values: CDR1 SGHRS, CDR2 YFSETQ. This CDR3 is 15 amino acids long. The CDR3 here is CASSLGDRAEETQYF. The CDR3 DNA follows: TGCGCCAGCAGCTTGGGTGACAGGGCAGAAGAGACCCAGTACTTC. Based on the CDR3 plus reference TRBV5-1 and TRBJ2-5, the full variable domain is KAGVTQTPRYLIKTRGQQVTLSCSPISGHRSVSWYQQTPGQGLQFLFEYFSETQRNKGNFPGRFSGRQFSNSRSEMNVSTLELGDSALYLCASSLGDRAEETQYFGPGTRLLVL.

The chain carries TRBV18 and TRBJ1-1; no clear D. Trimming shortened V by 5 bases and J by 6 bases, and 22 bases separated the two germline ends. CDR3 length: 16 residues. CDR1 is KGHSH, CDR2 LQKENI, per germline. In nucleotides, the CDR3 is TGTGCCAGCTCATTTTGGCTAGACCCACGAGGTGCTGAAGCTTTCTTT. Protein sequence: CASSFWLDPRGAEAFF.